This TCR beta chain came from a study of Ad26.COV2.S vaccination and SARS-CoV-2 variants. Across the study: The vaccine Ad26.COV2.S was put into the muscle once, or twice with 56 days between.

Assay: immunoSEQ multiplex PCR; the TCRdb copy retains only in-frame clones and omits some. The profile shows 380,000 or so clones, about 86% of them singletons. This CDR3 spans 13 amino acids. Germline V gene lookup returns CDR1 SGHVS and CDR2 FNYEAQ. V lost 1 base, J lost 5 bases, and 6 bases lay in between. Treatment noted: 19 received Ad26.COV2.S at low or high dose, single or two shots; 5 received placebo; per-sample allocation not given. Material that was analyzed had been drawn on day 63 after the first vaccine or placebo injection. It was an adult aged 18-55 years in Boston who was the donor. In the vaccine, an Ad26 vector expressed the SARS-CoV-2 spike of the Wuhan strain.

Material: peripheral blood, obtained in a trial of Ad26.COV2.S vaccine versus placebo. The TCR was taken from a person between 18 and 60 years old who received the Ad26.COV2.S COVID-19 vaccine or a placebo. The chain links TRBV7-6 to TRBJ2-1; D gene uncertain. CDR3 loop: CASSLVSDNEQFF. The CDR3 DNA follows: TGTGCCAGCAGCTTAGTTTCGGACAATGAGCAGTTCTTC.